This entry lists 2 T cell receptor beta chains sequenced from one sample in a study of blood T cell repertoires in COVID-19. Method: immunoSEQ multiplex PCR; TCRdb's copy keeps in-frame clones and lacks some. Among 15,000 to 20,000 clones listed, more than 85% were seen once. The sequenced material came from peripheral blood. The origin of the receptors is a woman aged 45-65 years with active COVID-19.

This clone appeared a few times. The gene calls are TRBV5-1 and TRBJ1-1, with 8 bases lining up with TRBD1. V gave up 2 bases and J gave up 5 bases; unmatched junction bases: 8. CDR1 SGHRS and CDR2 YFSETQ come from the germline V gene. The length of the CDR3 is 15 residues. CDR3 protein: CASSFYQDRVTEAFF. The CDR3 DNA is TGCGCCAGCAGCTTTTACCAGGACAGGGTGACTGAAGCTTTCTTT.

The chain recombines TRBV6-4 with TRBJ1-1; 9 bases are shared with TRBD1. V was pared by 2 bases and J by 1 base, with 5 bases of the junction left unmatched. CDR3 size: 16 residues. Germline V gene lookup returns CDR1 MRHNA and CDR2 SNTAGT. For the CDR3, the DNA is TGTGCCAGCAGTGACCCGCGGACAGGGGAGAACACTGAAGCTTTCTTT. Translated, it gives CASSDPRTGENTEAFF.